This TCR beta chain was sequenced for a study of technical replicates of blood from a few donors. The V gene lost 6 bases and the J gene lost 6 bases, with 15 bases spanning the gap. There are 14 residues in the CDR3. Germline V gene data show CDR1 as MDHEN and CDR2 as SYDVKM. Profiled with immunoSEQ multiplex PCR; TCRdb holds only in-frame clones, not every one. The data hold approximately 79,000 clones, with just under 95% observed a single time. This chain joins TRBV28 and TRBJ1-5, with a possible D match to TRBD1 (5 bases). The sequence was obtained from a human donor in good health. Sample: T cells isolated from PBMCs. The CDR3 sequence: CASSLPGTSQPQHF. As DNA, the CDR3 is TGTGCCAGCAGCCTGCCTGGGACTTCTCAGCCCCAGCATTTT. Complete variable domain (other parts from reference TRBV28 and TRBJ1-5): DVKVTQSSRYLVKRTGEKVFLECVQDMDHENMFWYRQDPGLGLRLIYFSYDVKMKEKGDIPEGYSVSREKKERFSLILESASTNQTSMYLCASSLPGTSQPQHFGDGTRLSIL.